These 27 T cell receptor beta chains came from one sample sequenced in a study of cytomegalovirus exposure and HLA in healthy donors. The PCR used 60 Vbeta and 13 Jbeta primers. Some clones are missing from TCRdb's copy, which holds only in-frame ones; the method was immunoSEQ multiplex PCR. The profile covers roughly 180,000 clones, with about 83% appearing a single time and 2.9% taken by the ten largest. The material sequenced was PBMCs. The receptors shown here come from a female donor in good health and CMV-seronegative.

The V and J genes are TRBV6-5 and TRBJ2-3; a possible D gene is TRBD2 (6 bases). This CDR3 contains 13 residues. Trimming left V 6 bases short and J 6 bases short, with 13 bases between. CDR1 MNHEY and CDR2 SVGAGI come from the germline V gene. For the CDR3, the DNA is TGTGCCAGCAGCCAGGTCGGGGGTGATACGCAGTATTTT. Its protein is CASSQVGGDTQYF.

The chain employs TRBV27 and TRBJ2-7, with TRBD2 as a possible D gene (5 bases). V was shortened by 2 bases and J by 4 bases, with 12 bases between the two germline ends. Germline-derived CDR1 and CDR2 are MNHEY and SMNVEV (reference sequence). This CDR3 contains 14 residues. The CDR3 DNA follows: TGTGCCAGCAGTTTAGTGTCACGAGGGTACGAGCAGTACTTC. Translating it yields CASSLVSRGYEQYF.

The genes are TRBV4-1 and TRBJ2-5, with 7 bases that match TRBD1. The CDR3 has 16 residues. V gave up 2 bases and J gave up 1 base; unmatched junction bases: 7. CDR1 and CDR2 (germline): MGHRA, YSYEKL. Written as DNA, the CDR3 is TGCGCCAGCAGCCAAAATGCCGGGACAGCCCAAGAGACCCAGTACTTC. Its translation is CASSQNAGTAQETQYF.

This chain joins TRBV6-1 and TRBJ2-7; possibly TRBD1 for D (5 bases). Looked up from germline, CDR1 is MNHNS and CDR2 is SASEGT. Trimming took 5 bases from V and 4 from J, leaving 9 bases between them. The CDR3 consists of 12 residues. CDR3 loop: CASSPDRYEQYF. CDR3 coding DNA: TGTGCCAGCAGTCCTGACAGATACGAGCAGTACTTC.

The rearrangement links TRBV28 to TRBJ1-4; TRBD1 matches 7 bases. Germline-derived CDR1 and CDR2 are MDHEN and SYDVKM. The CDR3 has 15 amino acids. V was clipped by 5 bases and J by 8 bases; unmatched bases: 11. The CDR3 spells CASSTRQGFTEKLFF. The CDR3, as DNA: TGTGCCAGCAGTACCCGACAGGGTTTTACCGAAAAACTGTTTTTT.

The chain is built from TRBV6-4 and TRBJ2-2; a possible D gene is TRBD1 (6 bases). The CDR3 is 13 residues long. Germline CDR1 and CDR2: MRHNA and SNTAGT. V was clipped by 5 bases and J by 3 bases, with 7 bases between them. The CDR3 coding sequence is TGTGCCAGCAGTAACAGGGACACCGGGGAGCTGTTTTTT. Its translation is CASSNRDTGELFF.

The genes are TRBV9 and TRBJ1-1, with 9 bases identical to TRBD1. The V and J ends lost 4 bases and 5 bases, in that order; junction bases with no gene match: 9. The CDR3 runs 15 residues. Germline CDR1 is SGDLS and CDR2 is YYNGEE. The CDR3 coding sequence is TGTGCCAGCAGCAGACTACAGGGGGCGCCTACTGAAGCTTTCTTT. Protein: CASSRLQGAPTEAFF.

The CDR3 is CASSLGTSGVTDTQYF. In DNA form, the CDR3 reads TGTGCCAGCAGCTTAGGGACTAGCGGGGTGACAGATACGCAGTATTTT. This chain connects TRBV11-2 to TRBJ2-3; 12 nucleotides match TRBD2. Looked up from germline, CDR1 is SGHAT and CDR2 is FQNNGV. The CDR3 is made up of 16 amino acids. Trimming at V came to 1 base and at J to 3 bases, leaving 2 bases not matched to a gene. Filled out from reference TRBV11-2 and TRBJ2-3, the complete variable domain reads EAGVAQSPRYKIIEKRQSVAFWCNPISGHATLYWYQQILGQGPKLLIQFQNNGVVDDSQLPKDRFSAERLKGVDSTLKIQPAKLEDSAVYLCASSLGTSGVTDTQYFGPGTRLTVL.

The V and J genes are TRBV19 and TRBJ2-7; 9 bases fit TRBD2. The CDR3 totals 21 residues. V lost 6 bases to trimming and J lost 3 bases; unmatched junction nucleotides: 27. Germline CDR1 LNHDA, CDR2 SQIVND (reference sequence). The CDR3 spells CASSHPRSWRAASGNLYEQYF. In nucleotides, the CDR3 is TGTGCCAGTAGCCACCCACGCTCCTGGCGTGCGGCTAGCGGGAATCTCTACGAGCAGTACTTC.

The chain has TRBV18 and TRBJ1-5, with 7 bases that match TRBD1. The CDR3 length is 14 residues. Germline lookup yields CDR1 KGHSH and CDR2 LQKENI. After removal of 2 bases from V and 5 bases from J, the junction contained 3 bases not matched to a gene. The CDR3 DNA sequence: TGTGCCAGCTCACCAACCCAGGGGGATCAGCCCCAGCATTTT. Translation: CASSPTQGDQPQHF.

CDR3 region: CASSQAYFGMTYEQYF. The CDR3, as DNA: TGTGCCAGCAGCCAGGCTTATTTCGGGATGACCTACGAGCAGTACTTC. This sequence joins TRBV4-2 and TRBJ2-7, with D perhaps TRBD2 (5 bases). The CDR3 length is 16 residues. The V end lost 3 bases, the J end lost 2 bases, and 17 bases lay between the germline ends. Germline V lookup: CDR1 LGHNA, CDR2 YNFKEQ.

Remarks on this clone: Sequence at one end of the junction differs from germline and may be a read error. J is TRBJ2-1 and V is TRBV5-6; 8 positions match TRBD2. Germline V gene data show CDR1 as SGHDT and CDR2 as YYEEEE. The CDR3 length is 15 residues. The CDR3 nucleotides are TGTGCCAGCAGATTGGGATTGGCGGGAGGTAATGAGCAGTTCTTC. Translating gives CASRLGLAGGNEQFF.

The chain recombines TRBV7-3 with TRBJ2-2, with TRBD1 matching 9 bases. Germline CDR1 is SGHTA and CDR2 is FQGTGA. Trimming cost V 2 bases and J 6 bases; bases outside gene matches: 7. The CDR3 sequence is 16 residues long. This chain's CDR3 is CASSLLGTGTAGELFF. DNA of the CDR3: TGTGCCAGCAGCTTATTGGGGACAGGGACTGCCGGGGAGCTGTTTTTT.

CDR3 coding DNA: TGCAGCGTGGGAGACGGGACTAGCGATTCCTACGAGCAGTACTTC. Translated, it gives CSVGDGTSDSYEQYF. The rearrangement uses TRBV29-1 and TRBJ2-7; 10 bases are shared with TRBD2. CDR1 and CDR2 (germline): SQVTM, ANQGSEA. With V trimmed by 6 bases and J by 1 base, 9 bases remained unmatched. The CDR3 is made up of 15 amino acids.

V gene TRBV30 combines with J gene TRBJ1-5; tentative D call: TRBD1 (6 bases). V lost 5 bases, J lost 5 bases, and 13 bases lay in between. Germline CDR1 GTSNPN, CDR2 SVGIG (reference sequence). CDR3 size: 13 residues. CDR3 sequence: CAWDKQGDQPQHF. CDR3 in DNA: TGTGCCTGGGATAAACAGGGCGATCAGCCCCAGCATTTT.

This clone appeared a few times. The rearrangement joins TRBV4-1 to TRBJ1-1, with D possibly matching TRBD1 (5 bases). The CDR3 loop spans 14 amino acids. CDR1 is MGHRA and CDR2 is YSYEKL in the germline V gene. V lost 2 bases to trimming and J lost 6 bases, with 13 bases between them. CDR3 DNA: TGCGCCAGCAGCCAACAATCCTCAGGGTCTGAAGCTTTCTTT. It yields the protein CASSQQSSGSEAFF.

Of note for this clone: At one of its ends the junction is not consistent with the germline gene, which may arise from a read error. The identical CDR3 is also encoded by other nucleotide sequences in the sample. The chain carries TRBV5-4 and TRBJ2-1; D unresolved. Germline lookup yields CDR1 SGHNT and CDR2 YYREEE (reference sequence). The length of the CDR3 is 14 residues. The CDR3 nucleotides are TGTGCCGGCAGTCTACCGCCCCAATACAATGAGCAGTTCTTC. Encoded protein: CAGSLPPQYNEQFF. The full variable domain, its missing parts supplied by reference TRBV5-4 and TRBJ2-1, is ETGVTQSPTHLIKTRGQQVTLRCSSQSGHNTVSWYQQALGQGPQFIFQYYREEENGRGNFPPRFSGLQFPNYSSELNVNALELDDSALYLCAGSLPPQYNEQFFGPGTRLTVL.

CDR3 nucleotides: TGTGCCAGCAGCTCCACAAGGAGTCCCGGCTATGGCTACACCTTC. It yields the protein CASSSTRSPGYGYTF. The chain couples TRBV9 to TRBJ1-2; no clear D. CDR3 length: 15 amino acids. V shed 4 bases and J shed 4 bases, with 17 bases lying between them. The germline gives CDR1 SGDLS, CDR2 YYNGEE.

The CDR3 DNA follows: TGTGCCAGCAGCCCTAGACCCTCCTACGAGCAGTACTTC. It yields the protein CASSPRPSYEQYF. This chain uses TRBV7-3 with TRBJ2-7; D unclear. CDR3 length: 13 amino acids. Trimming took 5 bases from V and 0 from J, leaving 8 bases between them. Germline CDR1 SGHTA, CDR2 FQGTGA.

The chain links TRBV4-1 to TRBJ2-1, with D possibly being TRBD2 (7 bases). V lost 0 bases, J lost 7 bases, and 16 bases lay in between. Germline V gene sequence: CDR1 MGHRA, CDR2 YSYEKL. The CDR3 consists of 16 residues. CDR3 region: CASSQDSGGRANEQFF. The CDR3 nucleotides are TGCGCCAGCAGCCAAGATTCGGGGGGCAGGGCAAATGAGCAGTTCTTC.

This clone came up a few times. The chain has TRBV7-9 and TRBJ1-6; D might be TRBD1 (6 bases). This CDR3 is built from 14 residues. Trimming left V 1 base short and J 9 bases short, with 10 bases between. The germline CDR1 and CDR2 sequences are SEHNR and FQNEAQ (reference sequence). The DNA for the CDR3 is TGTGCCAGCAGCTTAGAGGGGGACGGTTCACCCCTCCACTTT. It yields the protein CASSLEGDGSPLHF. The full variable domain, completed using reference TRBV7-9 and TRBJ1-6, is DTGVSQNPRHKITKRGQNVTFRCDPISEHNRLYWYRQTLGQGPEFLTYFQNEAQLEKSRLLSDRFSAERPKGSFSTLEIQRTEQGDSAMYLCASSLEGDGSPLHFGNGTRLTVT.

The chain is built from TRBV9 and TRBJ2-3; no definite D call. V gave up 0 bases and J gave up 0 bases, with 11 bases separating them. Germline V lookup: CDR1 SGDLS, CDR2 YYNGEE. The CDR3 has 16 residues. In DNA, the CDR3 is TGTGCCAGCAGCGTAGGGTCAGCGATTAGCACAGATACGCAGTATTTT. Protein sequence: CASSVGSAISTDTQYF. Drawing the rest from reference TRBV9 and TRBJ2-3, the complete variable domain is DSGVTQTPKHLITATGQRVTLRCSPRSGDLSVYWYQQSLDQGLQFLIQYYNGEERAKGNILERFSAQQFPDLHSELNLSSLELGDSALYFCASSVGSAISTDTQYFGPGTRLTVL.

The rearrangement uses TRBV6-1 and TRBJ2-7, with D perhaps matching TRBD1 (5 bases). Trimming pared 7 bases from V and 3 bases from J, leaving 13 bases between. Germline V CDR1 and CDR2: MNHNS, SASEGT. CDR3 length equals 13 residues. The CDR3 sequence: CASTSGHSYEQYF. CDR3 bases: TGTGCCAGCACAAGTGGACACAGCTACGAGCAGTACTTC.

The chain links TRBV4-3 to TRBJ1-3; D gene ambiguous. The V gene lost 1 base and the J gene lost 4 bases, with 11 bases spanning the gap. From germline, CDR1 is LGHNA and CDR2 YSLEER. The CDR3 consists of 15 residues. Here the CDR3 reads CASSQGSGIGNTIYF. The DNA of the CDR3 is TGCGCCAGCAGCCAAGGGTCAGGTATCGGAAACACCATATATTTT.

The genes are TRBV7-2 and TRBJ1-2; D remains unclear. The CDR3 spans 12 residues. V was shortened by 5 bases and J by 7 bases, with 11 bases between the two germline ends. CDR1 SGHTA and CDR2 FQGNSA come from the germline V gene. The CDR3, as DNA: TGTGCCAGCAGCACCCGGGTGGGTGGCTACACCTTC. It is translated as CASSTRVGGYTF. The whole variable domain, remainder taken from reference TRBV7-2 and TRBJ1-2, is GAGVSQSPSNKVTEKGKDVELRCDPISGHTALYWYRQSLGQGLEFLIYFQGNSAPDKSGLPSDRFSAERTGGSVSTLTIQRTQQEDSAVYLCASSTRVGGYTFGSGTRLTVV.

The chain combines TRBV6-6 with TRBJ2-7, with D perhaps matching TRBD2 (6 bases). CDR1 and CDR2 from the germline V gene are MNHNY and SVGAGI (reference sequence). Trimming removed 11 bases from V and 3 bases from J, with 11 bases in between. This CDR3 is 11 amino acids long. As DNA, the CDR3 is TGTGCCGGGGGGAATAGCTACGAGCAGTACTTC. Its translation is CAGGNSYEQYF.

V and J are TRBV7-9 and TRBJ2-7; D is ambiguous. Germline V lookup: CDR1 SEHNR, CDR2 FQNEAQ (reference sequence). This CDR3 comprises 16 residues. Trimming left V 5 bases short and J 2 bases short, with 19 bases between. The CDR3 spells CASSAHWARFTYEQYF. CDR3 nucleotide sequence: TGTGCCAGCAGCGCACACTGGGCCAGATTTACCTACGAGCAGTACTTC.